The 13 T cell receptor beta chains presented below share a single source sample, sequenced in a study of identical twins. TCRdb processed the 5' RACE reads anew with MiXCR; each CDR3 protein has one entry. The table has a few hundred thousand distinct CDR3 sequences, around a sixth seen once; the top ten hold about 12%. The material sequenced was naive T cells sorted from blood. These receptors were collected from a man between 50 and 59 years old in good health.

The chain joins TRBV28 to TRBJ2-4, with D tentatively TRBD2 (6 bases). Germline V gene lookup returns CDR1 MDHEN and CDR2 SYDVKM. Trimming took 0 bases from V and 0 from J, leaving 9 bases between them. The CDR3 extends over 16 amino acids. The CDR3 DNA follows: TGTGCCAGCAGTTTATGGGGGGGAATAGCCAAAAACATTCAGTACTTC. It encodes CASSLWGGIAKNIQYF.

This clonotype has a count of ten or more. The J gene is TRBJ2-2, the V gene TRBV7-9; weak D call: TRBD1 (6 bases). In germline, CDR1 is SEHNR, CDR2 FQNEAQ (reference sequence). The germline V and J ends were trimmed by 4 bases and 4 bases, with 10 bases remaining between them. The CDR3 spans 14 residues. CDR3 amino acids: CASSYTGSTGELFF. Here the CDR3 DNA reads TGTGCCAGCAGCTATACAGGGTCCACCGGGGAGCTGTTTTTT.

The chain links TRBV18 to TRBJ2-1; D unresolved. This CDR3 contains 14 residues. Germline loops: CDR1 KGHSH, CDR2 LQKENI. Trimming pared 1 base from V and 0 bases from J, leaving 4 bases between. The CDR3 region has the DNA TGTGCCAGCTCACCACAGAGCTCCTACAATGAGCAGTTCTTC. It specifies CASSPQSSYNEQFF.

This clonotype has only a few counts. The chain has TRBV7-9 and TRBJ1-6; possibly TRBD1 for D (6 bases). The germline V gene encodes CDR1 SEHNR and CDR2 FQNEAQ (reference sequence). Trimming took off 4 bases at V and 9 bases at J, with 16 bases between the two ends. The CDR3 covers 15 residues. The DNA for the CDR3 is TGTGCCAGCAGCTCCGTAGGGGGTGCGAGTTCACCCCTCCACTTT. Translating gives CASSSVGGASSPLHF.

CDR3 sequence (DNA): TGTGCCAGCAGTGCAACTCCCGGGACTAGCGGGTGGTCCTACAATGAGCAGTTCTTC. Translated: CASSATPGTSGWSYNEQFF. The rearrangement links TRBV25-1 to TRBJ2-1, with 12 nucleotides matching TRBD2. Germline CDR1 MGHDK, CDR2 SYGVNS. CDR3 length equals 19 residues. Losses at the gene ends were 4 bases for V and 1 base for J; bases not matched to a gene: 11.

The genes are TRBV11-2 and TRBJ2-3, with no clear D. The CDR3 sequence is 14 residues long. V lost 1 base to trimming and J lost 0 bases, with 5 bases between them. CDR1 is SGHAT, CDR2 FQNNGV, per germline. In DNA form, the CDR3 reads TGTGCCAGCAGCTTAGTGGAGAGCACAGATACGCAGTATTTT. The encoded protein is CASSLVESTDTQYF.

This clonotype came up a few times. The rearrangement links TRBV20-1 to TRBJ2-3; D gene ambiguous. The germline V gene has CDR1 DFQATT and CDR2 SNEGSKA (reference sequence). V gave up 5 bases and J gave up 3 bases, with 6 bases separating them. The CDR3 totals 11 residues. CDR3 loop: CSASRTDTQYF. The CDR3 nucleotides are TGCAGTGCTTCAAGAACAGATACGCAGTATTTT.

V and J are TRBV18 and TRBJ1-5; tentatively, D is TRBD1 (5 bases). This CDR3 has 15 residues. V shed 1 base and J shed 7 bases, with 14 bases lying between them. Germline lookup yields CDR1 KGHSH and CDR2 LQKENI. CDR3 nucleotide sequence: TGTGCCAGCTCACCACAGCAGGGCGTATACCAGCCCCAGCATTTT. Residues: CASSPQQGVYQPQHF.

Of note for this clonotype: This may stem from a read error, because a much larger clone lies one nucleotide away. The rearrangement links TRBV11-2 to TRBJ2-1; 10 bases map to TRBD1. V lost 5 bases and J lost 5; bases outside the gene matches: 9. This CDR3 has 16 amino acids. In germline, CDR1 is SGHAT, CDR2 FQNNGV. DNA for the CDR3: TGTGCCAGCAGCCTCGACAGGGGGCGAATGCACAATGAGCAGTTCTTC. It encodes CASSLDRGRMHNEQFF.

The V call is TRBV28, the J call TRBJ2-5; no firm D call. The V end lost 6 bases, the J end lost 0 bases, and 11 bases lay between the germline ends. CDR1 and CDR2 (germline): MDHEN, SYDVKM. The CDR3 totals 14 residues. The CDR3 DNA is TGTGCCAGCAGGACTCGGCAGTACCAAGAGACCCAGTACTTC. Its protein product is CASRTRQYQETQYF.

This clonotype was counted many times. The chain couples TRBV4-1 to TRBJ1-5, with D hard to call. With 4 bases removed from V and 3 bases from J, the gap between germline ends came to 16 bases. This CDR3 region has 16 residues. Per germline, CDR1 MGHRA and CDR2 YSYEKL. The CDR3 region is CASSPHTGSNNQPQHF. The CDR3 nucleotides read TGCGCCAGCAGCCCTCATACGGGGAGTAACAATCAGCCCCAGCATTTT.

The chain is built from TRBV25-1 and TRBJ1-1; D not certain. V lost 6 bases and J 6 bases, leaving 14 bases between the germline ends. Germline CDR1 and CDR2: MGHDK and SYGVNS. The CDR3 contains 13 residues. The CDR3, as DNA: TGTGCCAGCAGCCTACCCTCAGTCTCTGAAGCTTTCTTT. Its translation is CASSLPSVSEAFF.

CDR3 in DNA: TGTGCCAGCAGCTTCCGGACTAGCGGGAGCCAGCAGTACTTC. It encodes CASSFRTSGSQQYF. V usage is TRBV3-1 and J usage is TRBJ2-7; 13 bases are shared with TRBD2. CDR1 and CDR2 (germline): LGHDT, YNNKEL (reference sequence). The CDR3 has 14 amino acids. V lost 5 bases, J lost 8 bases, and 6 bases stayed unmatched.